Below, 22 T cell receptor beta chains from the same sample are listed, as sequenced in a study of vaccination effects on CD4 cells after COVID-19. The data were produced by immunoSEQ multiplex PCR, yet TCRdb's version contains in-frame clones alone and is incomplete. The sample consists of 15,000 or so clones, around 79% of them appearing once. Before sequencing took place, the ViraFEST assay used viral peptide pools to expand antigen-specific CD4+ T cells. Following an approximately eleven-day culture, CD4+ T cells were purified. Documented for the person is a PCR-confirmed SARS-CoV-2 infection occurring between March and December 2020. Participants were vaccinated with two doses of either the BNT162b2 or mRNA-1273 vaccine. These receptors' antigens are unknown. The sample here was CD4+ T cells from PBMCs cultured with HCoV-NL63 spike peptides, taken after COVID-19 vaccination. The source is a human donor who had a prior SARS-CoV-2 infection.

The CDR3 loop reads CASRRLAGRRNTGELFF. CDR3 DNA: TGTGCCAGCCGGAGACTAGCGGGAAGGAGGAACACCGGGGAGCTGTTTTTT. The rearrangement links TRBV19 to TRBJ2-2; 11 bases agree with TRBD2. This CDR3 spans 17 amino acids. Germline-derived CDR1 and CDR2 are LNHDA and SQIVND (reference sequence). J was trimmed by 1 base and V by 9 bases; bases with no gene match: 10.

V and J are TRBV10-3 and TRBJ2-2; the match to TRBD1 covers 7 bases. Per germline, CDR1 ENHRY and CDR2 SYGVKD. V lost 5 bases and J lost 6; bases outside the gene matches: 9. CDR3 length: 15 residues. The CDR3 region has the DNA TGTGCCATCAGTCCGGGACAGCCGGGTGCCGGGGAGCTGTTTTTT. Its protein is CAISPGQPGAGELFF.

V and J are TRBV18 and TRBJ2-3, with 8 bases fitting TRBD2. V was clipped by 1 base and J by 2 bases; unmatched bases: 5. Per germline, CDR1 KGHSH and CDR2 LQKENI. This CDR3 has 16 residues. CDR3 loop: CASSPRTGGDTDTQYF. CDR3 nucleotide sequence: TGTGCCAGCTCACCACGCACGGGAGGGGACACAGATACGCAGTATTTT.

The V gene is TRBV5-1, the J gene TRBJ2-5, with 7 nucleotides matching TRBD2. CDR3 length: 15 amino acids. Trimming took 2 bases from V and 4 from J; bases not matched to a gene: 8. CDR1 is SGHRS, CDR2 YFSETQ, per germline. The CDR3 sequence is CASSFVAGSAETQYF. The CDR3 DNA is TGCGCCAGCAGCTTCGTAGCGGGCTCAGCAGAGACCCAGTACTTC.

In this sample, this clone turned up a few times. The rearrangement joins TRBV19 to TRBJ2-7; no clear D gene. The CDR3 runs to 14 residues. CDR1 and CDR2 from the germline V gene are LNHDA and SQIVND (reference sequence). V was pared by 5 bases and J by 3 bases, with 14 bases between. Here the CDR3 reads CASSGKLGNYEQYF. Written as DNA, the CDR3 is TGTGCCAGTAGTGGAAAATTGGGGAACTACGAGCAGTACTTC. Complete variable domain (other parts from reference TRBV19 and TRBJ2-7): DGGITQSPKYLFRKEGQNVTLSCEQNLNHDAMYWYRQDPGQGLRLIYYSQIVNDFQKGDIAEGYSVSREKKESFPLTVTSAQKNPTAFYLCASSGKLGNYEQYFGPGTRLTVT.

This rearrangement joins TRBV9 to TRBJ2-5; 9 nucleotides align to TRBD2. Trimming at V came to 0 bases and at J to 3 bases, leaving 0 bases not matched to a gene. Germline V gene lookup returns CDR1 SGDLS and CDR2 YYNGEE. The CDR3 has 14 residues. The CDR3 DNA sequence: TGTGCCAGCAGCGTAGGACTAGCGGAAGAGACCCAGTACTTC. Translating it yields CASSVGLAEETQYF.

V usage is TRBV5-4 and J usage is TRBJ1-1; D gene uncertain. The CDR3 extends over 14 amino acids. Germline loops: CDR1 SGHNT, CDR2 YYREEE (reference sequence). Trimming cost V 3 bases and J 1 base, with 10 bases left between them. For the CDR3, the DNA is TGTGCCAGCAGCTGGACTCTTGGGAACACTGAAGCTTTCTTT. Residues: CASSWTLGNTEAFF.

The chain carries TRBV28 and TRBJ1-4; a weak D match, TRBD1 (5 bases). The CDR3 is 14 amino acids. V was cut by 6 bases and J by 5 bases, with 13 bases left in between. Germline V gene data show CDR1 as MDHEN and CDR2 as SYDVKM. This CDR3 is CASSRGRRNEKLFF. The DNA of the CDR3 is TGTGCCAGCAGCCGGGGCAGGAGGAATGAAAAACTGTTTTTT.

This chain connects TRBV18 to TRBJ1-3; possible D gene TRBD1, 6 bases. V was shortened by 3 bases and J by 0 bases, with 15 bases between the two germline ends. The CDR3 contains 17 residues. Germline V CDR1 and CDR2: KGHSH, LQKENI. The CDR3 reads CASSPAPGTTSGNTIYF. In DNA, the CDR3 is TGTGCCAGCTCACCTGCCCCTGGGACAACCTCTGGAAACACCATATATTTT.

V gene TRBV7-3 combines with J gene TRBJ2-2; 7 nucleotides match TRBD1. The germline CDR1 and CDR2 sequences are SGHTA and FQGTGA. V gave up 4 bases and J gave up 7 bases; unmatched junction bases: 3. This CDR3 has 13 amino acids. The CDR3 nucleotides are TGTGCCAGCAGCTCCGGACAGGTCGGGGAGCTGTTTTTT. This codes for CASSSGQVGELFF.

The rearrangement uses TRBV15 and TRBJ1-3; 7 nucleotides match TRBD1. V gave up 3 bases and J gave up 3 bases; unmatched junction bases: 8. The CDR3 length is 16 residues. The germline gives CDR1 LNHNV, CDR2 YYDKDF (reference sequence). The DNA for the CDR3 is TGTGCCACCAGCAGGGATACAGGGGCTAGTGGAAACACCATATATTTT. Residues: CATSRDTGASGNTIYF.

V gene TRBV19 combines with J gene TRBJ2-1; D uncertain. The V gene's germline CDR1 is LNHDA and CDR2 SQIVND (reference sequence). V dropped 4 bases and J dropped 2 bases, with 0 bases sitting between them. The CDR3 runs to 11 residues. The CDR3 DNA is TGTGCCAGTAGTACCTACAATGAGCAGTTCTTC. Translated: CASSTYNEQFF.

The chain joins TRBV6-2 or TRBV6-3 to TRBJ1-5, with D possibly being TRBD1 (5 bases). CDR1 is MNHEY and CDR2 is SVGEGT in the germline V gene. The CDR3 is 15 amino acids. Trimming cost V 4 bases and J 0 bases, with 10 bases left between them. This chain's CDR3 is CASSWDGYSNQPQHF. CDR3 nucleotides: TGTGCCAGCAGTTGGGACGGGTATAGCAATCAGCCCCAGCATTTT.

This clone turned up a few times. This chain uses TRBV7-2 with TRBJ2-3; TRBD2 matches at 7 bases. With 4 bases clipped from V and 4 bases from J, the junction kept 8 bases outside the gene matches. CDR1 is SGHTA and CDR2 is FQGNSA in the germline V gene. The CDR3 is 15 amino acids. The CDR3 protein is CASSSPKTSPDTQYF. In DNA form, the CDR3 reads TGTGCCAGCAGCTCGCCTAAGACTAGCCCAGATACGCAGTATTTT.

This chain links TRBV7-2 with TRBJ2-7; either TRBD1 or TRBD2 may supply D (5 bases each). The CDR3 loop spans 13 amino acids. The V end was cut by 5 bases, the J end by 5 bases, with 13 bases between. Looked up from germline, CDR1 is SGHTA and CDR2 is FQGNSA. CDR3 protein: CASSQFRGDEQYF. The CDR3 nucleotides read TGTGCCAGCAGCCAATTCCGAGGGGACGAGCAGTACTTC.

With respect to this clone: The junction shows a germline mismatch at one end, possibly a read error. The V gene is TRBV28, the J gene TRBJ2-7; TRBD1 matches 8 bases. The CDR3 is 12 residues long. Germline CDR1 and CDR2: MDHEN and SYDVKM. In DNA form, the CDR3 reads TGTGCCAGCAGCAGGGGGCGATACGGGCAGTACTTC. Translating it yields CASSRGRYGQYF. The variable domain in full, with the rest retrieved from reference TRBV28 and TRBJ2-7, is DVKVTQSSRYLVKRTGEKVFLECVQDMDHENMFWYRQDPGLGLRLIYFSYDVKMKEKGDIPEGYSVSREKKERFSLILESASTNQTSMYLCASSRGRYGQYFGPGTRLTVT.

This chain uses TRBV2 with TRBJ2-1; D call uncertain. The V end lost 5 bases, the J end lost 10 bases, and 9 bases lay between the germline ends. CDR3 length: 11 residues. The germline CDR1 and CDR2 sequences are SNHLY and FYNNEI. In nucleotides, the CDR3 is TGTGCCAGCAGTTATAGCTGGGAGCAGTTCTTC. It codes for CASSYSWEQFF.

This sequence joins TRBV7-9 and TRBJ1-1; D uncertain. Per the germline V gene, CDR1 is SEHNR and CDR2 is FQNEAQ (reference sequence). This CDR3 has 14 amino acids. V dropped 3 bases and J dropped 1 base, with 9 bases sitting between them. The CDR3 loop is CASSLMGPNTEAFF. The CDR3 DNA is TGTGCCAGCAGCTTGATGGGTCCGAACACTGAAGCTTTCTTT.

V and J are TRBV7-3 and TRBJ2-3; D remains ambiguous. This CDR3 spans 14 amino acids. Germline V gene sequence: CDR1 SGHTA, CDR2 FQGTGA. Trimming removed 1 base at V and 4 bases at J, with 9 bases between. The CDR3 coding sequence is TGTGCCAGCAGCTTAAACCCCACGCCAGATACGCAGTATTTT. The encoded protein is CASSLNPTPDTQYF.

This CDR3 reads CASSSGLLRAGANVLTF. The CDR3 DNA sequence: TGTGCCAGCAGTTCGGGACTCCTAAGGGCTGGGGCCAACGTCCTGACTTTC. The V gene is TRBV5-4, the J gene TRBJ2-6, with D perhaps matching TRBD2 (6 bases). Germline lookup yields CDR1 SGHNT and CDR2 YYREEE (reference sequence). Trimming stripped 5 bases from V and 2 bases from J, with 17 bases between. This CDR3 spans 17 amino acids. The full variable domain, rest sourced from reference TRBV5-4 and TRBJ2-6, is ETGVTQSPTHLIKTRGQQVTLRCSSQSGHNTVSWYQQALGQGPQFIFQYYREEENGRGNFPPRFSGLQFPNYSSELNVNALELDDSALYLCASSSGLLRAGANVLTFGAGSRLTVL.

This clone was observed a handful of times. V gene TRBV11-3 combines with J gene TRBJ2-3; D uncertain. Trimming removed 5 bases from V and 4 bases from J, with 7 bases in between. CDR3 length: 12 residues. CDR1 and CDR2 from the germline V gene are SGHNT and YENEEA. CDR3 sequence (DNA): TGTGCCAGCAGCGAGTATGCAGATACGCAGTATTTT. Its translation is CASSEYADTQYF.

The genes are TRBV25-1 and TRBJ1-3; D is unresolved. The germline CDR1 and CDR2 sequences are MGHDK and SYGVNS. Trimming took 8 bases from V and 3 from J, leaving 14 bases between them. The CDR3 is 14 residues long. The CDR3 here is CASQAVGFGNTIYF. The CDR3 DNA reads TGTGCCAGCCAGGCCGTGGGTTTTGGAAACACCATATATTTT.